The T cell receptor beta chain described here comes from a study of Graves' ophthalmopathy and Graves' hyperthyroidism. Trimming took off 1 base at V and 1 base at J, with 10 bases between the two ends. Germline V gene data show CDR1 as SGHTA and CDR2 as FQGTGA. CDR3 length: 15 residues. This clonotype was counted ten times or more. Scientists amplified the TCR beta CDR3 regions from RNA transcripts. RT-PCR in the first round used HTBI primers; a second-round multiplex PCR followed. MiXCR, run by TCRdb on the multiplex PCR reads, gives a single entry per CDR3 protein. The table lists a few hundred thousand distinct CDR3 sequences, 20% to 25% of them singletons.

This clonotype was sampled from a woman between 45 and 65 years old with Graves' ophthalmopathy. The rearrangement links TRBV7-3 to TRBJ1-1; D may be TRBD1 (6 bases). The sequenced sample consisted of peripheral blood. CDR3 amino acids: CASSLRGRGNTEAFF. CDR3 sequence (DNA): TGTGCCAGCAGCTTAAGGGGGCGCGGGAACACTGAAGCTTTCTTT.